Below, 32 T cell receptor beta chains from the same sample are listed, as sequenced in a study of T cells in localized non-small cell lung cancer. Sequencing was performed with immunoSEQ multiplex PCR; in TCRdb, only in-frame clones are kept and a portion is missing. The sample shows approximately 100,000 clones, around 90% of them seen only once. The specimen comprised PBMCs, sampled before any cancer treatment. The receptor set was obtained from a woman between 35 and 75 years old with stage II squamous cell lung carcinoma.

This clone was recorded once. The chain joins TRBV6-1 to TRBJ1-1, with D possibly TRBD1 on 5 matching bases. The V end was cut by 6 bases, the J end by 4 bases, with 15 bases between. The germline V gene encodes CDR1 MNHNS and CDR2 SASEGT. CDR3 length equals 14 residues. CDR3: CASRLSPGGTEAFF. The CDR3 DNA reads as TGTGCCAGCAGACTGAGCCCCGGGGGCACTGAAGCTTTCTTT.

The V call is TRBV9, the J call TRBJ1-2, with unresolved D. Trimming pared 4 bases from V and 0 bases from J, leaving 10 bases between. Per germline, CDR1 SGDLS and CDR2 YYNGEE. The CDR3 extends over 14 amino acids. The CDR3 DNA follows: TGTGCCAGCAGCCCACGGACGGCTAACTATGGCTACACCTTC. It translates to CASSPRTANYGYTF.

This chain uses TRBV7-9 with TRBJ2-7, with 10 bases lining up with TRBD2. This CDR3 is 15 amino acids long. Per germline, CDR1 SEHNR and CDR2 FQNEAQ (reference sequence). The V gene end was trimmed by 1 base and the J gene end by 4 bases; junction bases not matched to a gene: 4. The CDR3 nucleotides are TGTGCCAGCAGCTTAGGGCTAGCGGGAGTTTACGAGCAGTACTTC. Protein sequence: CASSLGLAGVYEQYF. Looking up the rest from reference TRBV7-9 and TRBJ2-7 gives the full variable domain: DTGVSQNPRHKITKRGQNVTFRCDPISEHNRLYWYRQTLGQGPEFLTYFQNEAQLEKSRLLSDRFSAERPKGSFSTLEIQRTEQGDSAMYLCASSLGLAGVYEQYFGPGTRLTVT.

CDR3 amino acids: CASSYTQGSNEQYF. For the CDR3, the DNA is TGTGCCAGCAGTTACACCCAGGGGTCCAACGAGCAGTACTTC. The genes are TRBV6-6 and TRBJ2-7; TRBD1 is a possible D gene (6 bases). This CDR3 has 14 amino acids. V dropped 2 bases and J dropped 5 bases, with 13 bases sitting between them. Per germline, CDR1 MNHNY and CDR2 SVGAGI (reference sequence).

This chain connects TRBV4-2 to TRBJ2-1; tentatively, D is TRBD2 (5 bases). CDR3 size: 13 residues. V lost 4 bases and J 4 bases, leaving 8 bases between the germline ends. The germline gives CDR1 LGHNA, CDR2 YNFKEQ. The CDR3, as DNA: TGTGCCAGCAGCCCTGACTATTACAATGAGCAGTTCTTC. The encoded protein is CASSPDYYNEQFF.

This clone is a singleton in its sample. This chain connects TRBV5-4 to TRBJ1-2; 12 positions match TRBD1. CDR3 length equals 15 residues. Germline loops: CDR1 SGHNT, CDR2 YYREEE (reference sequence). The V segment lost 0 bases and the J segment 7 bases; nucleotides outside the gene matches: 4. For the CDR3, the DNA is TGTGCCAGCAGCTTGGGGGGACAGGGGGCGGTTGGCTACACCTTC. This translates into CASSLGGQGAVGYTF. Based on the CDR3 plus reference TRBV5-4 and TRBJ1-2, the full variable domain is ETGVTQSPTHLIKTRGQQVTLRCSSQSGHNTVSWYQQALGQGPQFIFQYYREEENGRGNFPPRFSGLQFPNYSSELNVNALELDDSALYLCASSLGGQGAVGYTFGSGTRLTVV.

The CDR3 sequence is CASSDHIDKKLFF. Written as DNA, the CDR3 is TGTGCCAGCAGTGACCATATCGACAAAAAACTGTTTTTT. The V gene is TRBV6-5, the J gene TRBJ1-4, with unresolved D. Trimming left V 5 bases short and J 9 bases short, with 13 bases between. Germline V CDR1 and CDR2: MNHEY, SVGAGI. This CDR3 contains 13 residues.

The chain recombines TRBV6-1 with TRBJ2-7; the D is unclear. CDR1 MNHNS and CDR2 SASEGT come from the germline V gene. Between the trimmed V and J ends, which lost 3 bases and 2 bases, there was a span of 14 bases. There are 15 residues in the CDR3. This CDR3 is CASSDAGTGPYEQYF. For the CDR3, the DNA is TGTGCCAGCAGTGATGCTGGCACCGGTCCCTACGAGCAGTACTTC.

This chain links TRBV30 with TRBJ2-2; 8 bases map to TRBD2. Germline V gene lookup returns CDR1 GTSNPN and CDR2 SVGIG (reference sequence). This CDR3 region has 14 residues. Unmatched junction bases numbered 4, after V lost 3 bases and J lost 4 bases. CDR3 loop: CAWSSSGFTGELFF. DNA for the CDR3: TGTGCCTGGAGCTCTAGCGGGTTCACCGGGGAGCTGTTTTTT.

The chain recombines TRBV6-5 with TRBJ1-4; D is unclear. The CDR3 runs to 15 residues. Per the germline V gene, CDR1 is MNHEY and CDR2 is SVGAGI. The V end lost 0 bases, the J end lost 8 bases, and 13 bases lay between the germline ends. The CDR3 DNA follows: TGTGCCAGCAGTTACTCCCGGACCCGACACGAAAAACTGTTTTTT. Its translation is CASSYSRTRHEKLFF.

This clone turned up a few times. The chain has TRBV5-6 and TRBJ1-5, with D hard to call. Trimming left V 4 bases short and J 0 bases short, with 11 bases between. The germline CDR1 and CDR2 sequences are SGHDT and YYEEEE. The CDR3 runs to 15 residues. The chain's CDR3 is CASSRNDYSNQPQHF. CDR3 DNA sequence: TGTGCCAGCAGCAGGAACGATTATAGCAATCAGCCCCAGCATTTT.

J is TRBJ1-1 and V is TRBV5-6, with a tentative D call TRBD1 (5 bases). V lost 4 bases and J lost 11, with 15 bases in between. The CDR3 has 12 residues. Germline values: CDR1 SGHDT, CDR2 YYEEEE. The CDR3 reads CASSVQGLIAFF. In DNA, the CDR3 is TGTGCCAGCAGCGTCCAGGGACTTATCGCTTTCTTT. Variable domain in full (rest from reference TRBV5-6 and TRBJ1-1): DAGVTQSPTHLIKTRGQQVTLRCSPKSGHDTVSWYQQALGQGPQFIFQYYEEEERQRGNFPDRFSGHQFPNYSSELNVNALLLGDSALYLCASSVQGLIAFFGQGTRLTVV.

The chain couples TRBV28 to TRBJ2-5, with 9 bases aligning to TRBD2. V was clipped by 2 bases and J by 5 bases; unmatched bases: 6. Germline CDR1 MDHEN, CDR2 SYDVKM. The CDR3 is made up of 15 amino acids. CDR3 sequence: CASSLGDSGGETQYF. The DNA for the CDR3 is TGTGCCAGCAGTTTAGGGGATAGCGGGGGCGAGACCCAGTACTTC.

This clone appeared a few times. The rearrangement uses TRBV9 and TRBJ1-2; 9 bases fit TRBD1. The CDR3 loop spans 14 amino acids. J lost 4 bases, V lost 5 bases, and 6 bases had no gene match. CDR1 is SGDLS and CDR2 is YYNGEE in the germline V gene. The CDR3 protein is CASRGTGGGYGYTF. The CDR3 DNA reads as TGTGCCAGCAGAGGTACAGGGGGCGGCTATGGCTACACCTTC.

The CDR3 nucleotides read TGCGCCAGCAGCTTGGAGGGGGCAGATACGCAGTATTTT. Translating it yields CASSLEGADTQYF. This chain joins TRBV5-1 and TRBJ2-3; possibly TRBD1 for D (6 bases). From germline, CDR1 is SGHRS and CDR2 YFSETQ. Trimming took 0 bases from V and 4 from J, leaving 6 bases between them. The CDR3 is 13 amino acids.

The CDR3 sequence: CAISAQGAQNGYTF. CDR3 DNA: TGTGCCATCAGTGCCCAGGGGGCGCAAAATGGCTACACCTTC. The V call is TRBV10-3, the J call TRBJ1-2, with TRBD1 matching 8 bases. The germline CDR1 and CDR2 sequences are ENHRY and SYGVKD. The CDR3 has 14 residues. Trimming removed 4 bases from V and 6 bases from J; junction bases left unmatched: 7.

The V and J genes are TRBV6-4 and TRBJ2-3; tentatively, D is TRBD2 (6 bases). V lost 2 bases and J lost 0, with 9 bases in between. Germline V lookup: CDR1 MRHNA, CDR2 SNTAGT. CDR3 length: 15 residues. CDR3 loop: CASSDDSGSTDTQYF. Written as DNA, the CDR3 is TGTGCCAGCAGTGACGACAGCGGGAGCACAGATACGCAGTATTTT.

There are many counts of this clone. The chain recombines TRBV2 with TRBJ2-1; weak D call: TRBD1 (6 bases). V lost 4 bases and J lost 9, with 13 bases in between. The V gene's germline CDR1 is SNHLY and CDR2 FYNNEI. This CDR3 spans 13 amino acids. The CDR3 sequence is CASSGNREREQFF. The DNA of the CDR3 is TGTGCCAGCAGTGGGAACAGGGAACGTGAGCAGTTCTTC.

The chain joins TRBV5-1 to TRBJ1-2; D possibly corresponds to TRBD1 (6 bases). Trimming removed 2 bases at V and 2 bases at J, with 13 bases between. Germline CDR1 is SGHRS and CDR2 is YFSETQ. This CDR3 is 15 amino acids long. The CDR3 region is CASSFTGKRNYGYTF. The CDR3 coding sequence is TGCGCCAGCAGCTTTACAGGGAAGCGGAACTATGGCTACACCTTC.

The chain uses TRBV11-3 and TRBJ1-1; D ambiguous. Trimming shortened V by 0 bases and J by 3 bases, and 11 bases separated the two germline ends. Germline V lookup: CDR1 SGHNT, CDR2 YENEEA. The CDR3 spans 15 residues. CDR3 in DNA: TGTGCCAGCAGCTTAGATGAACCTATCGACACTGAAGCTTTCTTT. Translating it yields CASSLDEPIDTEAFF.

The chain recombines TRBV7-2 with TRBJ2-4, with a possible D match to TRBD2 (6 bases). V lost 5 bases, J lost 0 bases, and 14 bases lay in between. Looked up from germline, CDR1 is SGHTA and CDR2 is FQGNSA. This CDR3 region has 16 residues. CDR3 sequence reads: CASSPSGVIAKNIQYF. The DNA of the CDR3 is TGTGCCAGCAGCCCCTCGGGGGTAATAGCCAAAAACATTCAGTACTTC.

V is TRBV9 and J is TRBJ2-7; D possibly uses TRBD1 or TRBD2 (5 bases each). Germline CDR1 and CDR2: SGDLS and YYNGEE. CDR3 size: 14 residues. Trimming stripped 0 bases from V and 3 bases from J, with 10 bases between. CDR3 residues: CASSVDEGRYEQYF. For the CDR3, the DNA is TGTGCCAGCAGCGTAGATGAGGGGCGCTACGAGCAGTACTTC. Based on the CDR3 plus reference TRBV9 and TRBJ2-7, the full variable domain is DSGVTQTPKHLITATGQRVTLRCSPRSGDLSVYWYQQSLDQGLQFLIQYYNGEERAKGNILERFSAQQFPDLHSELNLSSLELGDSALYFCASSVDEGRYEQYFGPGTRLTVT.

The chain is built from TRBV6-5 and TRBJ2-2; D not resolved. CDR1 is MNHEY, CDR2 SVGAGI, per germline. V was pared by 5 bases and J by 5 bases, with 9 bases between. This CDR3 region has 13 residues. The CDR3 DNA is TGTGCCAGCAGTGAGATTTTGACCGGGGAGCTGTTTTTT. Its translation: CASSEILTGELFF.

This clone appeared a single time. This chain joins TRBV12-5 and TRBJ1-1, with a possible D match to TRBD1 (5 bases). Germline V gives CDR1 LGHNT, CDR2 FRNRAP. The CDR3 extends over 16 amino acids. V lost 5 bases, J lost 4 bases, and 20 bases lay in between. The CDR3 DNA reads TGTGCTAGTGGTATCGGGACCGGAAGGTTTTCCACTGAAGCTTTCTTT. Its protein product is CASGIGTGRFSTEAFF.

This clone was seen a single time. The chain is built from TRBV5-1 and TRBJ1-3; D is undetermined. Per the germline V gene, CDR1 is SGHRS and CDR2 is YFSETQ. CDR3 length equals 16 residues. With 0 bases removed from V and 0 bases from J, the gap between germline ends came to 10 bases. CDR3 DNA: TGCGCCAGCAGCTTGGGTGGGGTTCTCTCTGGAAACACCATATATTTT. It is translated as CASSLGGVLSGNTIYF. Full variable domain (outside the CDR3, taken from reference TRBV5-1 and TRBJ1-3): KAGVTQTPRYLIKTRGQQVTLSCSPISGHRSVSWYQQTPGQGLQFLFEYFSETQRNKGNFPGRFSGRQFSNSRSEMNVSTLELGDSALYLCASSLGGVLSGNTIYFGEGSWLTVV.

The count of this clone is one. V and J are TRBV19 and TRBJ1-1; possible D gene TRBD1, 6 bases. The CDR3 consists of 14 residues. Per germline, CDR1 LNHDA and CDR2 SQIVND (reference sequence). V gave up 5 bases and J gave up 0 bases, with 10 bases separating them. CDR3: CASSLTGMNTEAFF. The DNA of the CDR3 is TGTGCCAGTAGTCTAACAGGGATGAACACTGAAGCTTTCTTT.

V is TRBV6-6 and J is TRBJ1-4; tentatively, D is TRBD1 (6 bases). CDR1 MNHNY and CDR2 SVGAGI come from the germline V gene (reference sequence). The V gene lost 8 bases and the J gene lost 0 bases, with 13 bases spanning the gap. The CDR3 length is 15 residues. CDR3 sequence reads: CASEGGRATNEKLFF. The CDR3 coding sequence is TGTGCCAGCGAAGGGGGGAGGGCAACTAATGAAAAACTGTTTTTT.

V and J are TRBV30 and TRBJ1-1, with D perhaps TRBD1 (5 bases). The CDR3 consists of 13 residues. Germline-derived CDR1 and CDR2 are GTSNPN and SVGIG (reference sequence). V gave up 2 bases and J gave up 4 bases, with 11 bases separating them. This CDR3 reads CAWSPTTGTEAFF. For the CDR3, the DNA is TGTGCCTGGAGTCCAACCACAGGCACTGAAGCTTTCTTT.

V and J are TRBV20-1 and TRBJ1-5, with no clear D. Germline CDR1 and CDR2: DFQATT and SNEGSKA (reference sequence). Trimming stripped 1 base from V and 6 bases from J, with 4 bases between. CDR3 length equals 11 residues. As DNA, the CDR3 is TGCAGTGCTAGAGGGGGTCAGCCCCAGCATTTT. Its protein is CSARGGQPQHF.

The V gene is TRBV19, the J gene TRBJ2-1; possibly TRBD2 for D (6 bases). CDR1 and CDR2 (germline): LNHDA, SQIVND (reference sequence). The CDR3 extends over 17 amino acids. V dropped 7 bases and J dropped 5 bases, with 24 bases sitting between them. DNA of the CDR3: TGTGCCAGTACCCTGACTAGTCCCAAGGGGTTTAACAATGAGCAGTTCTTC. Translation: CASTLTSPKGFNNEQFF.

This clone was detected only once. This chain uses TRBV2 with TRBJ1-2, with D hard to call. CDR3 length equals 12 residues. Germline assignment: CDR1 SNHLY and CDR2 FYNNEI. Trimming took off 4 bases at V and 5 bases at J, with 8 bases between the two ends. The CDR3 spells CASSALAYGYTF. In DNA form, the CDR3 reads TGTGCCAGCAGTGCACTAGCTTATGGCTACACCTTC.

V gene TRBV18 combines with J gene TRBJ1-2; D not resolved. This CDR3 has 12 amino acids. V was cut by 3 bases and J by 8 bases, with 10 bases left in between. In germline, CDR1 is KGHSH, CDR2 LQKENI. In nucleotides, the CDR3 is TGTGCCAGCTCACCGGAGGGCCCCGGCTACACCTTC. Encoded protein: CASSPEGPGYTF. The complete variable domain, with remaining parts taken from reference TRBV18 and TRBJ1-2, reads NAGVMQNPRHLVRRRGQEARLRCSPMKGHSHVYWYRQLPEEGLKFMVYLQKENIIDESGMPKERFSAEFPKEGPSILRIQQVVRGDSAAYFCASSPEGPGYTFGSGTRLTVV.